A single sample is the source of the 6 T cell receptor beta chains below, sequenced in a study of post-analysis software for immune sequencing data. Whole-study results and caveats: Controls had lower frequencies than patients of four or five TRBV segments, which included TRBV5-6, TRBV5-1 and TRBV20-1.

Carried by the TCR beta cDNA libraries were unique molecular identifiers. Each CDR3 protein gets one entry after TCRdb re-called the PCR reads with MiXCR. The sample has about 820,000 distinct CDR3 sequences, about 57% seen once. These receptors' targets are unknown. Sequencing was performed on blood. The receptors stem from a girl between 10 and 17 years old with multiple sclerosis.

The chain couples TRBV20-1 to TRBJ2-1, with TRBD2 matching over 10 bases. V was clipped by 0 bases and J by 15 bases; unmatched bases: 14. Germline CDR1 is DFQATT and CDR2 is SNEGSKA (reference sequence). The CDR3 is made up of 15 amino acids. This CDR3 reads CSARDGASGSSRRFF. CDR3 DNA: TGCAGTGCTAGAGATGGGGCTAGCGGGAGTTCTCGGCGGTTCTTC.

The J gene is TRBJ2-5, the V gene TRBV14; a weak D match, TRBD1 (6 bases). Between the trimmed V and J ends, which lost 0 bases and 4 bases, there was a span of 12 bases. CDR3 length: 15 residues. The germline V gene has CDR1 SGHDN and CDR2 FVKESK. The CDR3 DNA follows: TGTGCCAGCAGCCAAGATTCAGGGGTTGGAGAGACCCAGTACTTC. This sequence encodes CASSQDSGVGETQYF.

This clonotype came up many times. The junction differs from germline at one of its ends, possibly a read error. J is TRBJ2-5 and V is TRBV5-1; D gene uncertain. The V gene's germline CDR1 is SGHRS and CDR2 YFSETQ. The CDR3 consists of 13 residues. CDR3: CASSLDRVETQYF. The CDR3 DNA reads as TGTGCCAGCAGCTTAGACCGGGTGGAGACCCAGTACTTC. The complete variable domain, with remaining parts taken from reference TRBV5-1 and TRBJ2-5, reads KAGVTQTPRYLIKTRGQQVTLSCSPISGHRSVSWYQQTPGQGLQFLFEYFSETQRNKGNFPGRFSGRQFSNSRSEMNVSTLELGDSALYLCASSLDRVETQYFGPGTRLLVL.

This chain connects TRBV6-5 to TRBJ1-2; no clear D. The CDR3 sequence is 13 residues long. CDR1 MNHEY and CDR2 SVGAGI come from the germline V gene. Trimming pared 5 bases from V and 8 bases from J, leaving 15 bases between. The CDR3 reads CASSRGRETGYTF. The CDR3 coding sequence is TGTGCCAGCAGTCGTGGGAGGGAGACAGGCTACACCTTC.

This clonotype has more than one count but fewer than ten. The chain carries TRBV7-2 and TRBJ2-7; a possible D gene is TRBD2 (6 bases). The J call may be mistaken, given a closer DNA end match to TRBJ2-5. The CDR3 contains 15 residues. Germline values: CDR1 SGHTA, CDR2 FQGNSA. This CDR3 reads CASRPPGLRIQTQYF. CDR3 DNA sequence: TGTGCCAGCAGGCCTCCGGGACTCCGAATCCAGACCCAGTACTTC.

The chain's CDR3 is CASSSSGGSGGGEQFF. The CDR3, as DNA: TGTGCCAGCAGCTCAAGTGGTGGTAGCGGGGGTGGTGAGCAGTTCTTC. The genes are TRBV7-2 and TRBJ2-4; TRBD2 aligns across 9 bases. The DNA end lines up better with TRBJ2-1; the J call may be wrong. The CDR3 covers 16 residues. From germline, CDR1 is SGHTA and CDR2 FQGNSA.